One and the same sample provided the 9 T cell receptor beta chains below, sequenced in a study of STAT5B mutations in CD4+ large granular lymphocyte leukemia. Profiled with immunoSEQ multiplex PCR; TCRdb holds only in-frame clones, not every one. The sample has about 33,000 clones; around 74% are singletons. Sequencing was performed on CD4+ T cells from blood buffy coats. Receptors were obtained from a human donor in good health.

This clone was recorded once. The CDR3 DNA reads TGTGCCACCATCAGTGACAGGGGGCTAGTGGGGAATACGCAGTATTTT. Residues: CATISDRGLVGNTQYF. The rearrangement links TRBV15 to TRBJ2-3; 10 positions match TRBD1. The V gene's germline CDR1 is LNHNV and CDR2 YYDKDF (reference sequence). This CDR3 is 16 amino acids long. With V trimmed by 7 bases and J by 7 bases, 14 bases remained unmatched.

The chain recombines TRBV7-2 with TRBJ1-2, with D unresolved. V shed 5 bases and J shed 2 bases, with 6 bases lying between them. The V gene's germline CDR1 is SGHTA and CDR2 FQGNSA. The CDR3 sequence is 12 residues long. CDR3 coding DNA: TGTGCCAGCAGCACTAACAACTATGGCTACACCTTC. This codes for CASSTNNYGYTF.

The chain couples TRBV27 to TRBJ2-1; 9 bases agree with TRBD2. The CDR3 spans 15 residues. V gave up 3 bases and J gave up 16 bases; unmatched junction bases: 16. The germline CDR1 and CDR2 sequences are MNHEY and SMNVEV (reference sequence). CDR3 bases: TGTGCCAGCAGTTTCGATCATACCGGGACTAGCAGTTTTTTCTTC. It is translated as CASSFDHTGTSSFFF.

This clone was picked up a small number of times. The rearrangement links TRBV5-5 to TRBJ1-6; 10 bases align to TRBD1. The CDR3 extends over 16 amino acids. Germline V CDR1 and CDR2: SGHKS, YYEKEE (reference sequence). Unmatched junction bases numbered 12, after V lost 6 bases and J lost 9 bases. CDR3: CASTVVGTGVPSPLHF. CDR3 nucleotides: TGTGCCAGCACCGTTGTCGGGACAGGGGTCCCTTCACCCCTCCACTTT.

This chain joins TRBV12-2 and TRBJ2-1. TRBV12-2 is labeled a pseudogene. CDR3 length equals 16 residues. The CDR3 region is CASRLVWTDSYNEQFF. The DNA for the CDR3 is TGTGCAAGTCGCTTAGTGTGGACCGACTCCTACAATGAGCAGTTCTTC.

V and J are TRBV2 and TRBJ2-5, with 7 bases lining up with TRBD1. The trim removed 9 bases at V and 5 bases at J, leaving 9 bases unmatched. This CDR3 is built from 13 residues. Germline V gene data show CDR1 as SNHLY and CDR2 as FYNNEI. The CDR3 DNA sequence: TGTGCCAGTGGGATGACAGGGACGGAGACCCAGTACTTC. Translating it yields CASGMTGTETQYF. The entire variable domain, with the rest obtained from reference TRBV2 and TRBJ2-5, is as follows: EPEVTQTPSHQVTQMGQEVILRCVPISNHLYFYWYRQILGQKVEFLVSFYNNEISEKSEIFDDQFSVERPDGSNFTLKIRSTKLEDSAMYFCASGMTGTETQYFGPGTRLLVL.

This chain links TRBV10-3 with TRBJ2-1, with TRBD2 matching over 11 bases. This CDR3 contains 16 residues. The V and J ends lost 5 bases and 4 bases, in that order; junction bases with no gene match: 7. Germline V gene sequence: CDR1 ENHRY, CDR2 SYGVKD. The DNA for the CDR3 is TGTGCCATCAGTAACCCGGGACTAGCGGCATACAATGAGCAGTTCTTC. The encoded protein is CAISNPGLAAYNEQFF.

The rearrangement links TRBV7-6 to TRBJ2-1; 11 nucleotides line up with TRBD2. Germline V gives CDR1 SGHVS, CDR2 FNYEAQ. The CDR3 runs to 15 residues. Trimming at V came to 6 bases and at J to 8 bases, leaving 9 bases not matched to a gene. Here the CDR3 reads CASSITSGSYDEQFF. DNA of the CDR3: TGTGCCAGCAGTATAACTAGCGGGAGTTATGATGAGCAGTTCTTC.

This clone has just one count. The CDR3 sequence is CASSQDRGNNYGYTF. For the CDR3, the DNA is TGCGCCAGCAGCCAAGATAGGGGCAATAACTATGGCTACACCTTC. The gene calls are TRBV4-3 and TRBJ1-2; tentative D call: TRBD1 (5 bases). The germline gives CDR1 LGHNA, CDR2 YSLEER. The CDR3 runs to 15 residues. V lost 0 bases, J lost 1 base, and 9 bases lay in between.